Shown below are 18 T cell receptor beta chains from a single sample sequenced in a study of blood T cell repertoires in COVID-19. Repertoires were generated with immunoSEQ multiplex PCR, while TCRdb's copy carries only in-frame clones and drops some. The sample records under 40,000 clones, roughly 85% being singletons. Sequences were obtained from peripheral blood. The origin of the receptors is a woman of 80 years or more with active or convalescent COVID-19.

The sample holds one count of this clone. The chain joins TRBV6-1 to TRBJ2-1, with TRBD2 identical over 12 bases. Germline trimming cut 6 bases from V and 6 bases from J; bases unmatched to any gene: 6. This CDR3 contains 15 residues. In germline, CDR1 is MNHNS, CDR2 SASEGT. The CDR3 reads CASRYLAGGGNEQFF. The CDR3 region has the DNA TGTGCCAGCAGGTATCTAGCGGGAGGGGGCAATGAGCAGTTCTTC.

The chain is built from TRBV6-5 and TRBJ1-5; 8 nucleotides match TRBD1. Germline CDR1 MNHEY, CDR2 SVGAGI. Trimming cost V 7 bases and J 4 bases; bases outside gene matches: 6. The length of the CDR3 is 14 residues. CDR3 coding DNA: TGTGCCAGCAAGCCCGGACAGGGTAATCAGCCCCAGCATTTT. Translation gives CASKPGQGNQPQHF.

The chain uses TRBV9 and TRBJ2-7; 13 bases align to TRBD2. Germline V gene data show CDR1 as SGDLS and CDR2 as YYNGEE. The CDR3 is 16 amino acids. With V trimmed by 3 bases and J by 4 bases, 7 bases remained unmatched. The DNA of the CDR3 is TGTGCCAGCAGCGGTTCCGGGACTAGCGGGACTTACGAGCAGTACTTC. This encodes CASSGSGTSGTYEQYF.

CDR3 bases: TGCGCCAGCAGCAATCCAGGGGTGAACATTCAGTACTTC. Translated, it gives CASSNPGVNIQYF. The chain has TRBV4-3 and TRBJ2-4; perhaps TRBD1 as D (6 bases). Per the germline V gene, CDR1 is LGHNA and CDR2 is YSLEER. The V gene lost 5 bases and the J gene lost 7 bases, with 12 bases spanning the gap. CDR3 length equals 13 residues.

On this clone: One end of the junction varies from germline; a read error may be responsible. This chain links TRBV3-1 (or the pseudogene TRBV3-2) with TRBJ2-1; tentative D call: TRBD2 (5 bases). This CDR3 has 15 residues. The germline gives CDR1 LGHDT, CDR2 YNNKEL (reference sequence). The CDR3 sequence: CASSQVRTSYNEQFF. The CDR3 DNA sequence: TGTGCCAGCAGTCAAGTCAGGACTTCATACAATGAGCAGTTCTTC.

This clone is a singleton in its sample. V gene TRBV5-1 combines with J gene TRBJ1-3, with D possibly matching TRBD1 (6 bases). This CDR3 is 16 amino acids long. Germline V gives CDR1 SGHRS, CDR2 YFSETQ. V lost 7 bases to trimming and J lost 0 bases, with 17 bases between them. CDR3 sequence reads: CASSEGRTASGNTIYF. CDR3 DNA sequence: TGCGCCAGCTCCGAGGGACGGACAGCCTCTGGAAACACCATATATTTT.

The genes are TRBV29-1 and TRBJ2-1, with a tentative D call TRBD2 (5 bases). The germline gives CDR1 SQVTM, CDR2 ANQGSEA. The CDR3 has 13 amino acids. The germline V and J ends were trimmed by 6 bases and 3 bases, with 12 bases remaining between them. The CDR3 coding sequence is TGCAGCGTCCGGAGGACGGACTACAATGAGCAGTTCTTC. It specifies CSVRRTDYNEQFF.

The chain employs TRBV28 and TRBJ1-3; 9 nucleotides agree with TRBD1. CDR1 and CDR2 from the germline V gene are MDHEN and SYDVKM. This CDR3 comprises 14 residues. V gave up 6 bases and J gave up 2 bases; unmatched junction bases: 2. The CDR3 loop reads CASRTGGAGNTIYF. In nucleotides, the CDR3 is TGTGCCAGCAGAACAGGGGGCGCTGGAAACACCATATATTTT.

The gene calls are TRBV4-3 and TRBJ2-7; 9 nucleotides match TRBD2. The CDR3 runs 16 residues. V shed 0 bases and J 1 base; nucleotides not matched to a gene: 4. Looked up from germline, CDR1 is LGHNA and CDR2 is YSLEER. The CDR3 spells CASSQDWTSVSYEQYF. CDR3 bases: TGCGCCAGCAGCCAAGACTGGACTAGCGTGTCCTACGAGCAGTACTTC.

The chain carries TRBV7-3 and TRBJ1-2; TRBD1 might be the D (5 bases). Trimming shortened V by 5 bases and J by 8 bases, and 15 bases separated the two germline ends. The germline CDR1 and CDR2 sequences are SGHTA and FQGTGA. The CDR3 totals 13 residues. The CDR3 here is CASSPTSSGGYTF. CDR3 in DNA: TGTGCCAGCAGCCCCACGTCTTCAGGGGGCTACACCTTC.

There are a few counts of this clone. The rearrangement links TRBV7-9 to TRBJ2-7, with 7 positions matching TRBD2. Trimming cost V 2 bases and J 6 bases; bases outside gene matches: 13. Germline loops: CDR1 SEHNR, CDR2 FQNEAQ (reference sequence). The CDR3 extends over 16 amino acids. The CDR3 spells CASSLLAVHSGGEQYF. DNA of the CDR3: TGTGCCAGCAGCTTACTAGCGGTGCACTCCGGGGGCGAGCAGTACTTC.

This chain connects TRBV5-6 to TRBJ1-3; D remains unclear. The CDR3 sequence is 16 residues long. The V gene lost 4 bases and the J gene lost 0 bases, with 14 bases spanning the gap. Germline CDR1 reads SGHDT; CDR2 reads YYEEEE. The chain's CDR3 is CASSPNPFGSGNTIYF. CDR3 nucleotides: TGTGCCAGCAGCCCTAACCCTTTTGGCTCTGGAAACACCATATATTTT.

The chain carries TRBV3-1 (or the pseudogene TRBV3-2) and TRBJ2-4; TRBD1 might be the D (6 bases). This CDR3 region has 16 residues. Germline loops: CDR1 LGHDT, CDR2 YNNKEL (reference sequence). V lost 5 bases and J 2 bases, leaving 16 bases between the germline ends. DNA for the CDR3: TGTGCCAGCAGCGCGACAGGTCATAGTACCAAAAACATTCAGTACTTC. Translated, it gives CASSATGHSTKNIQYF.

Only one count was recorded for this clone. The V and J genes are TRBV3-1 (or the pseudogene TRBV3-2) and TRBJ1-1, with D tentatively TRBD1 (5 bases). Germline V gene sequence: CDR1 LGHDT, CDR2 YNNKEL (reference sequence). This CDR3 contains 16 residues. Trimming shortened V by 4 bases and J by 0 bases, and 15 bases separated the two germline ends. CDR3: CASSRWGEGMNTEAFF. The CDR3 region has the DNA TGTGCCAGCAGCCGTTGGGGGGAGGGGATGAACACTGAAGCTTTCTTT.

The rearrangement links TRBV2 to TRBJ1-1; tentative D call: TRBD1 (6 bases). Germline lookup yields CDR1 SNHLY and CDR2 FYNNEI. V was pared by 3 bases and J by 5 bases, with 10 bases between. The CDR3 consists of 13 residues. CDR3 loop: CASSDGQGTEAFF. CDR3 nucleotide sequence: TGTGCCAGCAGTGACGGCCAGGGGACTGAAGCTTTCTTT.

The chain links TRBV4-3 to TRBJ2-5, with a tentative D call TRBD2 (5 bases). Germline CDR1 and CDR2: LGHNA and YSLEER. The CDR3 loop spans 16 amino acids. V shed 1 base and J shed 2 bases, with 14 bases lying between them. In DNA form, the CDR3 reads TGCGCCAGCAGCCAAGGGGTAGCGCGATGGCAAGAGACCCAGTACTTC. It is translated as CASSQGVARWQETQYF.

This sequence joins TRBV7-9 and TRBJ2-1; TRBD2 matches at 9 bases. After removal of 5 bases from V and 5 bases from J, the junction contained 7 bases not matched to a gene. Germline V CDR1 and CDR2: SEHNR, FQNEAQ (reference sequence). This CDR3 spans 15 amino acids. CDR3 in amino acids: CASSRIIAGDNEQFF. The CDR3 bases are TGTGCCAGCAGCCGTATAATAGCGGGGGACAATGAGCAGTTCTTC.

The chain is built from TRBV15 and TRBJ2-3; no clear D gene. V lost 5 bases to trimming and J lost 1 base, with 10 bases between them. CDR1 and CDR2 (germline): LNHNV, YYDKDF (reference sequence). This CDR3 spans 14 amino acids. The CDR3 sequence: CATSLRSGTDTQYF. The DNA for the CDR3 is TGTGCCACCAGCCTACGGTCGGGCACAGATACGCAGTATTTT.